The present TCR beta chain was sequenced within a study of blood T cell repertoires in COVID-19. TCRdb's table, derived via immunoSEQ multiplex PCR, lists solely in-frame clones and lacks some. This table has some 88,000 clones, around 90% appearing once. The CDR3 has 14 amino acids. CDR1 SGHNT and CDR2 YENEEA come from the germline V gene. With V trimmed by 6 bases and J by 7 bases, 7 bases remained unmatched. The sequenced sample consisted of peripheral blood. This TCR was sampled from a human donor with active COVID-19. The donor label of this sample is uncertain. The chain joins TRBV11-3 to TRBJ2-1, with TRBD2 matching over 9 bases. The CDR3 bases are TGTGCCAGCAGTCTCGGCGGGGGGGCTAATGAGCAGTTCTTC. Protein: CASSLGGGANEQFF. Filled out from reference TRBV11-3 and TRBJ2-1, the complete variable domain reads EAGVVQSPRYKIIEKKQPVAFWCNPISGHNTLYWYLQNLGQGPELLIRYENEEAVDDSQLPKDRFSAERLKGVDSTLKIQPAELGDSAVYLCASSLGGGANEQFFGPGTRLTVL.